The 10 T cell receptor beta chains presented below share a single source sample, sequenced in a study of blood T cell repertoires in COVID-19. The assay was immunoSEQ multiplex PCR, and TCRdb's table has in-frame clones only and misses some. The data contain more than 200,000 clones, 85% to 90% of them seen just once; the ten biggest clones take up under 2%. The specimen sequenced was PBMCs or T cells enriched from blood (not recorded which). The receptors were sampled from a woman aged 45 to 65 who had recovered from COVID-19.

V and J are TRBV6-5 and TRBJ1-4, with unresolved D. V was clipped by 0 bases and J by 10 bases, with 9 bases between them. This CDR3 is 13 amino acids long. Per germline, CDR1 MNHEY and CDR2 SVGAGI. The DNA for the CDR3 is TGTGCCAGCAGTTACTCGGACTCCGGAAAACTGTTTTTT. This codes for CASSYSDSGKLFF.

The chain combines TRBV29-1 with TRBJ1-2, with 7 bases matching TRBD1. CDR3 length equals 12 residues. Germline loops: CDR1 SQVTM, CDR2 ANQGSEA. The V and J ends lost 6 bases and 4 bases, in that order; junction bases with no gene match: 5. The CDR3 DNA is TGCAGCGTCTCTGGGACAGTCTATGGCTACACCTTC. Translating it yields CSVSGTVYGYTF. Drawing the rest from reference TRBV29-1 and TRBJ1-2, the complete variable domain is SAVISQKPSRDICQRGTSLTIQCQVDSQVTMMFWYRQQPGQSLTLIATANQGSEATYESGFVIDKFPISRPNLTFSTLTVSNMSPEDSSIYLCSVSGTVYGYTFGSGTRLTVV.

The gene calls are TRBV19 and TRBJ2-7, with TRBD2 as a possible D gene (5 bases). The germline V gene has CDR1 LNHDA and CDR2 SQIVND (reference sequence). The CDR3 is made up of 15 amino acids. Between the trimmed V and J ends, which lost 2 bases and 5 bases, there was a span of 16 bases. In DNA, the CDR3 is TGTGCCAGTAGTATAACCGGGGTGGTGGGCCACGAGCAGTACTTC. It translates to CASSITGVVGHEQYF.

V is TRBV3-1 (or the pseudogene TRBV3-2) and J is TRBJ2-2; D gene ambiguous. CDR1 is LGHDT and CDR2 is YNNKEL in the germline V gene (reference sequence). V lost 7 bases and J lost 6, with 9 bases in between. This CDR3 spans 12 amino acids. Written as DNA, the CDR3 is TGTGCCAGCACCCCTCAGGCCGGGGAGCTGTTTTTT. It yields the protein CASTPQAGELFF.

The chain uses TRBV27 and TRBJ2-1, with TRBD2 identical over 10 bases. Germline CDR1 MNHEY, CDR2 SMNVEV (reference sequence). The junction had 3 bases not matched to a gene; V was cut back by 7 bases and J by 3 bases. There are 14 residues in the CDR3. The CDR3 is CASTASGSYNEQFF. CDR3 sequence (DNA): TGTGCCAGCACCGCTAGCGGGAGCTACAATGAGCAGTTCTTC.

The chain employs TRBV7-9 and TRBJ1-1; maybe TRBD1 (5 bases). V dropped 10 bases and J dropped 6 bases, with 15 bases sitting between them. From germline, CDR1 is SEHNR and CDR2 FQNEAQ (reference sequence). The CDR3 runs to 12 residues. The chain's CDR3 is CATRRQKSEAFF. The CDR3 nucleotides are TGTGCCACACGGCGACAGAAGTCTGAAGCTTTCTTT.

The rearrangement joins TRBV11-3 to TRBJ2-1; maybe TRBD2 (5 bases). Trimming shortened V by 5 bases and J by 9 bases, and 14 bases separated the two germline ends. The CDR3 is made up of 13 amino acids. From germline, CDR1 is SGHNT and CDR2 YENEEA. In DNA form, the CDR3 reads TGTGCCAGCAGCCCGACTACAGCTACTGAGCAGTTCTTC. Residues: CASSPTTATEQFF.

This chain connects TRBV2 to TRBJ2-7, with 9 bases identical to TRBD1. The J segment lost 5 bases and the V segment lost 6 bases, leaving 2 bases of the junction unmatched. CDR3 length: 12 residues. The germline CDR1 and CDR2 sequences are SNHLY and FYNNEI. The CDR3 nucleotides are TGTGCCAGCAGGGACAGGGGAGACGAGCAGTACTTC. It is translated as CASRDRGDEQYF.

The rearrangement links TRBV27 to TRBJ2-7, with D maybe TRBD1 (5 bases). The CDR3 extends over 13 amino acids. The V end was cut by 10 bases, the J end by 2 bases, with 15 bases between. CDR1 MNHEY and CDR2 SMNVEV come from the germline V gene (reference sequence). CDR3 sequence (DNA): TGTGCCACCAGAAGGGGCCCAACCTACGAGCAGTACTTC. This encodes CATRRGPTYEQYF.

The chain links TRBV28 to TRBJ2-2; 10 bases agree with TRBD2. The J segment lost 8 bases and the V segment lost 7 bases, leaving 10 bases of the junction unmatched. This CDR3 has 15 amino acids. The V gene's germline CDR1 is MDHEN and CDR2 SYDVKM. CDR3 DNA: TGTGCCAGCAAACAACCGGGACTAGCGACAGGGGAGCTGTTTTTT. Translated: CASKQPGLATGELFF.